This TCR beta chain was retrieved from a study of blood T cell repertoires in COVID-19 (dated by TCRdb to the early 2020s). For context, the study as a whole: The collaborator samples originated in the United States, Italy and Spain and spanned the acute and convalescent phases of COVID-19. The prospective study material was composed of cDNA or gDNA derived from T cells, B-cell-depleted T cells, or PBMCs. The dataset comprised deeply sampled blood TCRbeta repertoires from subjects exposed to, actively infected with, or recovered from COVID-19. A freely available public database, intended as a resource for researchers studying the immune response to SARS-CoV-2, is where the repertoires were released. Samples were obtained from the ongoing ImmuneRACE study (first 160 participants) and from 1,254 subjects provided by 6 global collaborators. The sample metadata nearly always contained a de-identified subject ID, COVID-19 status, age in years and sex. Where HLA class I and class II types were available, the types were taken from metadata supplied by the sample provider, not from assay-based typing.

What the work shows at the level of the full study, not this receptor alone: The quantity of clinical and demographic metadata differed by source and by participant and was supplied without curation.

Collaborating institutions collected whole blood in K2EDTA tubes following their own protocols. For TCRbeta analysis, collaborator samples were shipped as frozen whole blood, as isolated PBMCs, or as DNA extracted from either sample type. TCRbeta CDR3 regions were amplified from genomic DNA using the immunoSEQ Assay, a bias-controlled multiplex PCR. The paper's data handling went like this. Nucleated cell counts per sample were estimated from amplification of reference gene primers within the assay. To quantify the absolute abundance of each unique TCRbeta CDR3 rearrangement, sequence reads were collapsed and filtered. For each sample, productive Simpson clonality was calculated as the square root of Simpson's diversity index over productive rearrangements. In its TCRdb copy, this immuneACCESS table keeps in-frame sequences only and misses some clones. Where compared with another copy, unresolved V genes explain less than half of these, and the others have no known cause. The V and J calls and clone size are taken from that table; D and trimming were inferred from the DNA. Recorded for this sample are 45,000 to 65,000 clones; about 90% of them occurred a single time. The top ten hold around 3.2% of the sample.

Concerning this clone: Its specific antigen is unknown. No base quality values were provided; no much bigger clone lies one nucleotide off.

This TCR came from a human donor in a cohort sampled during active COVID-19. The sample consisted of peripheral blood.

The DNA sequence is TGTGCCAGCCATCGGGAGGGTGGGCGCTCTGGGGCCAACGTCCTGACTTTC. Its amino acids are CASHREGGRSGANVLTF. Recombination joined TRBV2 with TRBJ2-6; 8 central bases correspond to TRBD2. In the germline V gene, CDR1 corresponds to SNHLY and CDR2 to FYNNEI. Measured from the cysteine to the phenylalanine, the CDR3 is 17 residues long. Only the CDR3 DNA is retained, 51 bases long and in frame from the first base. The germline V and J ends show losses of 8 bases and 0 bases respectively, and no gene match explains 9 bases of the junction.